The present T cell receptor beta chain was sequenced within a study of tumor-infiltrating lymphocytes in primary liver carcinoma. Study results and caveats: Tumor-adjacent and tumor-blood pairs overlapped less than tumor region pairs did.

TCR beta cDNA was made from 450 to 550 ng total RNA with a constant-region primer. The TCR beta library was amplified through three nested multiplex PCR rounds in a modified ARM-PCR procedure. Primers for the first two PCR rounds were TRBV1-TRBV30 forward primers and a C-beta reverse primer (roughly 10 cycles per round). A single record per CDR3 protein comes from TCRdb applying MiXCR to the multiplex PCR reads. This table holds some 87,000 distinct CDR3 sequences, about 73% found once. Unsorted bulk tissue of about 20-31 mg yielded co-extracted RNA and DNA. V was shortened by 7 bases and J by 0 bases, with 13 bases between the two germline ends. Germline loops: CDR1 DFQATT, CDR2 SNEGSKA (reference sequence). The CDR3 is 14 residues long. For this clonotype: The antigen is not known.

The TCR originated in a man aged 35 to 55 with primary liver carcinoma and hepatitis B virus infection. Sequenced sample: tumor-adjacent normal liver tissue. The J gene is TRBJ2-1, the V gene TRBV20-1; D is possibly TRBD1 (5 bases). For the CDR3, the DNA is TGCAGTGTTAGGGGCAGGTTCTCCTACAATGAGCAGTTCTTC. This gives the protein CSVRGRFSYNEQFF.